What follows describes a single TCR beta chain. With 6 bases clipped from V and 0 bases from J, the junction kept 8 bases outside the gene matches. The CDR3 consists of 15 residues. The V gene's germline CDR1 is MNHEY and CDR2 SMNVEV (reference sequence). This specimen belongs to a study of control samples from healthy donors and cancer patients. Clones were read by immunoSEQ multiplex PCR, and TCRdb kept only the in-frame ones, dropping some. The profile shows about 130,000 clones, roughly 92% of them singletons. V is TRBV27 and J is TRBJ2-7; 7 bases match TRBD1. Sequenced material: blood. The receptor comes from a man between 18 and 35 years old in good health. The CDR3 coding sequence is TGTGCCAGCAGCGGGACAGAACCCAACTCCTACGAGCAGTACTTC. Protein: CASSGTEPNSYEQYF.